The table lists the clone carrying this TCR beta chain with a count of one. This sample is drawn from a study of CD8 T cells in Susac syndrome. CDR1 is SGHTA, CDR2 FQGNSA, per germline. The CDR3 spans 13 residues. The V end was cut by 3 bases, the J end by 2 bases, with 7 bases between. Negative isolation was used for CD8+ and CD4+ T cells, and FACS enrichment was applied to TEMRA cells. It was with random hexamers that 0.5 to 1 ug RNA was reverse transcribed. Coverage of TCR beta CDR3 amplification by immunoSEQ multiplex PCR extended to 54 Vbeta and 13 Jbeta. TCRdb reprocessed the immunoSEQ multiplex PCR reads with MiXCR, giving one entry per CDR3 protein. The sample holds 120,000 or so distinct CDR3 sequences, 85% to 95% seen once.

V and J are TRBV7-2 and TRBJ2-5; a possible D gene is TRBD1 (6 bases). The receptor comes from a human donor with multiple sclerosis. What was sequenced was CD4+ T cells from PBMCs. The CDR3 loop is CASSFGQQETQYF. The CDR3 region has the DNA TGTGCCAGCAGCTTTGGACAGCAAGAGACCCAGTACTTC.